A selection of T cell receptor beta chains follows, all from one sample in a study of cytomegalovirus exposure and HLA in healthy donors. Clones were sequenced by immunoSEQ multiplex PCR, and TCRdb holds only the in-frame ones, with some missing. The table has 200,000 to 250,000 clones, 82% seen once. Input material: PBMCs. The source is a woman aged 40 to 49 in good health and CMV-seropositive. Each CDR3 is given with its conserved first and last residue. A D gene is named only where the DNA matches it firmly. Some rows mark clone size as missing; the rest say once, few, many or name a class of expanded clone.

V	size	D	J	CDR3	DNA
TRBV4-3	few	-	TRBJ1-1	CASSQLGPPRDTEAFF	TGCGCCAGCAGCCAATTGGGGCCACCCAGGGACACTGAAGCTTTCTTT
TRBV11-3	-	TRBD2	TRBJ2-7	CASSPEGGSSYEQYF	TGTGCCAGCAGCCCCGAGGGCGGGAGCTCCTACGAGCAGTACTTC
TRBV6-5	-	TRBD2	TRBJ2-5	CASSYEREGEETQYF	TGTGCCAGCAGTTACGAGCGGGAGGGGGAGGAGACCCAGTACTTC
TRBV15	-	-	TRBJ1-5	CATSRDLGGGQPQHF	TGTGCCACCAGCAGAGATCTGGGGGGAGGTCAGCCCCAGCATTTT
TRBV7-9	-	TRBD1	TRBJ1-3	CASSSGQGYGNTIYF	TGTGCCAGCAGCTCGGGACAGGGTTATGGAAACACCATATATTTT
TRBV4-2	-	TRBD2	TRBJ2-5	CASSQDLTSGGAPTKETQYF	TGTGCCAGCAGCCAAGATCTCACTAGCGGGGGGGCCCCTACAAAAGAGACCCAGTACTTC
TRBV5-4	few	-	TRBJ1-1	CASSPEWGVGTEAFF	TGTGCCAGCAGCCCCGAGTGGGGGGTGGGGACTGAAGCTTTCTTT
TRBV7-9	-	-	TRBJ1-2	CASSPSGGENYGYTF	TGTGCCAGCAGCCCGTCTGGGGGCGAGAATTATGGCTACACCTTC
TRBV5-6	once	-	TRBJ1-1	CASIPFTREDTEAFF	TGTGCCAGCATCCCCTTCACCAGGGAGGACACTGAAGCTTTCTTT
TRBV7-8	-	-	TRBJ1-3	CASSWTGGGAGNTIYF	TGTGCCAGCAGCTGGACTGGGGGGGGCGCTGGAAACACCATATATTTT
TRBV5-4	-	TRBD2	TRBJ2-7	CASRGGAAVYEQYF	TGTGCCAGCCGGGGGGGCGCGGCGGTCTACGAGCAGTACTTC
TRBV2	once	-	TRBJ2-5	CASSVRQQETQYF	TGTGCCAGCAGTGTGAGGCAGCAAGAGACCCAGTACTTC
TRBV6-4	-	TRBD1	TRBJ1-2	CASSDSQGAGGYTF	TGTGCCAGCAGTGACAGCCAGGGGGCGGGCGGCTACACCTTC
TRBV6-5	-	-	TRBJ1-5	CASSYRQTSNQPQHF	TGTGCCAGCAGTTATCGACAGACGAGCAATCAGCCCCAGCATTTT
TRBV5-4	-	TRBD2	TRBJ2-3	CASSLVQRETDTQYF	TGTGCCAGCAGCTTGGTCCAGCGGGAGACAGATACGCAGTATTTT
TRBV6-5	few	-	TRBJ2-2	CASSYDRRGTGELFF	TGTGCCAGCAGTTACGATCGGCGGGGTACCGGGGAGCTGTTTTTT
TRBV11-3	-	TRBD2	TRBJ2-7	CASSLEGGVTYEQYF	TGTGCCAGCAGCTTAGAGGGAGGGGTCACCTACGAGCAGTACTTC
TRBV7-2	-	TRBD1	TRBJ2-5	CASSSTQGAGRKTQYF	TGTGCCAGCAGCTCGACCCAGGGGGCCGGGAGAAAGACCCAGTACTTC
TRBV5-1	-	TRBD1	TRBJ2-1	CASSSGQGIDEQFF	TGCGCCAGCAGCTCGGGACAGGGGATCGATGAGCAGTTCTTC
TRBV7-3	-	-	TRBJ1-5	CASSFERNQPQHF	TGTGCCAGCAGCTTTGAGCGGAACCAGCCCCAGCATTTT
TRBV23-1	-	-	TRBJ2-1	CASSQSHRTAYNEQFF	TGCGCCAGCAGTCAATCGCACCGGACAGCCTACAATGAGCAGTTCTTC
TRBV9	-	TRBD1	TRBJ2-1	CASSPQGAYNEQFF	TGTGCCAGCAGCCCACAGGGGGCTTACAATGAGCAGTTCTTC
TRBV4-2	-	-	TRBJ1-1	CASSQDGRNTEAFF	TGTGCCAGCAGCCAAGATGGGAGGAACACTGAAGCTTTCTTT
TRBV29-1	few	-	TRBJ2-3	CSVEDLDFTGADTQYF	TGCAGCGTTGAAGATCTAGACTTCACGGGGGCAGATACGCAGTATTTT
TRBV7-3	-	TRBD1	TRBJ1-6	CASSLRSGGNSPLHF	TGTGCCAGCAGCTTAAGGTCAGGGGGCAATTCACCCCTCCACTTT
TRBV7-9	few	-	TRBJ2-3	CASSLREISRTDTQYF	TGTGCCAGCAGCTTACGGGAAATCAGCCGCACAGATACGCAGTATTTT
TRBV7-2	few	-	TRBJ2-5	CASSLGGPATQYF	TGTGCCAGCAGCTTAGGGGGCCCCGCCACCCAGTACTTC
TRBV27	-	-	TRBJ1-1	CASSLGSVTEAFF	TGTGCCAGCAGTTTGGGCAGTGTCACTGAAGCTTTCTTT
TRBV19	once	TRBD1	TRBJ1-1	CASEFRGRNTEAFF	TGTGCCAGTGAGTTCAGGGGGCGGAACACTGAAGCTTTCTTT
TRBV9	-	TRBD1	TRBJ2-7	CASGGTGDYEQYF	TGTGCCAGCGGCGGGACAGGGGATTACGAGCAGTACTTC
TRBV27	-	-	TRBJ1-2	CASSLNLMREGYTF	TGTGCCAGCAGTCTAAACCTGATGAGAGAGGGCTACACCTTC
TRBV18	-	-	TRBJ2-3	CASKTGGSATDTQYF	TGTGCCAGCAAAACTGGGGGGAGTGCCACAGATACGCAGTATTTT
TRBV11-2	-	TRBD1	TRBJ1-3	CASSSRTGTPDTIYF	TGTGCCAGCAGTTCCAGGACAGGGACCCCGGACACCATATATTTT
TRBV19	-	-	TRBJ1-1	CASSILDSYMNTEAFF	TGTGCCAGTAGTATCCTGGACAGCTACATGAACACTGAAGCTTTCTTT
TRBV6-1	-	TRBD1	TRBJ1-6	CASSGGQGPFISPLHF	TGTGCCAGCAGTGGGGGACAGGGTCCTTTTATTTCACCCCTCCACTTT
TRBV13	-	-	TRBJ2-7	CASSLGLSYEQYF	TGTGCCAGCAGCTTAGGCCTTTCATACGAGCAGTACTTC
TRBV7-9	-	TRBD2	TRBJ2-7	CASSLTLAGEQYF	TGTGCCAGCAGCTTAACACTAGCGGGGGAGCAGTACTTC
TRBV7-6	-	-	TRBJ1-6	CASSLGGIDSPLHF	TGTGCCAGCAGCTTGGGGGGGATTGATTCACCCCTCCACTTT
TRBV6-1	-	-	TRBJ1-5	CASSERGSMGMSSYSNQPQHF	TGTGCCAGCAGTGAACGGGGAAGTATGGGGATGTCCTCTTATAGCAATCAGCCCCAGCATTTT
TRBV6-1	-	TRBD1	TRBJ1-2	CASRPGTGYGYTF	TGTGCCAGCAGGCCCGGGACAGGCTATGGCTACACCTTC
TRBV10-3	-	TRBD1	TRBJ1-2	CAISEYRDRGDGYTF	TGTGCCATCAGCGAATACCGGGACAGGGGTGATGGCTACACCTTC
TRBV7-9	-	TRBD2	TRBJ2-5	CASSLKAGGRYETQYF	TGTGCCAGCAGCTTAAAAGCGGGGGGGCGGTATGAGACCCAGTACTTC
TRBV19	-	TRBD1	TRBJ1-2	CASSLRAGGDYGYTF	TGTGCCAGTAGTTTGAGGGCAGGGGGCGACTATGGCTACACCTTC
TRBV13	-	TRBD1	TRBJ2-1	CASSQSTGVPYNEQFF	TGTGCCAGCAGCCAATCGACAGGGGTCCCCTACAATGAGCAGTTCTTC
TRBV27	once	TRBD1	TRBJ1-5	CASRDGTGRNQPQHF	TGTGCCAGCAGGGACGGGACAGGAAGAAATCAGCCCCAGCATTTT
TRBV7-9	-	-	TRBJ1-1	CASSPTQGVNTEAFF	TGTGCCAGCAGCCCCACACAGGGAGTGAACACTGAAGCTTTCTTT
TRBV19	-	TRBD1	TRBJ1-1	CASTTTGGTEAFF	TGTGCCAGTACCACGACAGGGGGCACTGAAGCTTTCTTT
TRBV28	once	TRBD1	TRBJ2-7	CASSDRQGTYEQYF	TGTGCCAGCAGTGATAGACAGGGAACCTACGAGCAGTACTTC
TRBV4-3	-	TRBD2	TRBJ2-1	CASSQDPLAGGHNEQFF	TGCGCCAGCAGCCAAGATCCTCTAGCGGGAGGTCATAATGAGCAGTTCTTC
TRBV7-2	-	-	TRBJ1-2	CASRIRTHGYTF	TGTGCCAGCAGGATCAGGACACATGGCTACACCTTC
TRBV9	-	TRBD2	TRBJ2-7	CASSVGIAGSPTYEQYF	TGTGCCAGCAGCGTAGGGATAGCGGGTAGTCCTACCTACGAGCAGTACTTC
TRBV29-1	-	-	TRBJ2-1	CSVEGVRSSNEQFF	TGCAGCGTCGAGGGGGTTCGGAGTAGCAATGAGCAGTTCTTC
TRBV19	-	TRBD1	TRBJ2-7	CASSPDREHEQYF	TGTGCCAGTAGTCCCGACAGGGAACACGAGCAGTACTTC
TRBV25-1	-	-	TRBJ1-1	CASSEWSSVEAFF	TGTGCCAGCAGTGAATGGAGTTCAGTTGAAGCTTTCTTT
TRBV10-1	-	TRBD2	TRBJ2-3	CASSESLRGGTTDTQYF	TGCGCCAGCAGTGAGTCGCTGCGGGGGGGCACCACAGATACGCAGTATTTT
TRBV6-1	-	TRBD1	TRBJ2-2	CASRKTGGNTGELFF	TGTGCCAGCAGGAAAACAGGGGGCAACACCGGGGAGCTGTTTTTT
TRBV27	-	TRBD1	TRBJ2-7	CASSLGDRNEQYF	TGTGCCAGCAGTTTAGGGGACAGAAACGAGCAGTACTTC
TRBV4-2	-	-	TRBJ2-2	CASSQETGRNTGELFF	TGTGCCAGCAGCCAAGAAACCGGGAGGAACACCGGGGAGCTGTTTTTT
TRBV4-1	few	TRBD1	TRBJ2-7	CASSPPGQGSEQYF	TGCGCCAGCAGCCCACCGGGACAGGGGAGCGAGCAGTACTTC